This T cell receptor beta chain was retrieved from a study of early T cells in non-severe SARS-CoV-2 infection. As for the study in general: It was bulk RNA from unsorted whole blood that was sequenced, and the chains were unpaired. Study-wide points: VDJdb matching favored anti-spike CD8 responses, missing private and CD4 specificities.

As part of library construction, unique molecular identifiers were attached to individual cDNA molecules. TCRdb recomputed calls from the 5' RACE reads with MiXCR, one row per CDR3 protein. The sample shows tens of thousands of distinct CDR3 sequences, 3.5% to 5% of them seen only once. Unmatched junction bases numbered 4, after V lost 6 bases and J lost 6 bases. CDR1 is SQVTM, CDR2 ANQGSEA, per germline. This CDR3 spans 12 amino acids. The table lists this clonotype with many counts. What it binds is unknown. The V call is TRBV29-1, the J call TRBJ2-1; 8 bases align to TRBD2. This receptor was obtained from an adult who was a healthcare worker with PCR-confirmed SARS-CoV-2 infection or an uninfected control (not recorded which). Material for sequencing was whole blood. The CDR3 protein is CSVAGGPNEQFF. CDR3 nucleotide sequence: TGCAGCGTGGCGGGGGGCCCCAATGAGCAGTTCTTC.